This T cell receptor (beta chain) was obtained from a study of OX40 agonist ivuxolimab in advanced cancers. General study points: CD8+ T cells averaged more expanded clones than CD4+.

Remarks on this clone: Its target is not known.

Here immunoSEQ multiplex PCR was the method, and the copy in TCRdb shows in-frame clones only, minus some. The data contain some 28,000 clones, approximately 84% of them singletons. From germline, CDR1 is SGHVS and CDR2 FQNEAQ. Trimming took 5 bases from V and 7 from J, leaving 17 bases between them. The CDR3 sequence is 15 residues long. This chain connects TRBV7-8 to TRBJ2-2; unclear D gene. The sample was CD4+ or CD8+ T cells sorted from blood, taken in a trial of the OX40 agonist ivuxolimab. This receptor was taken from an adult with an advanced solid tumor such as melanoma, head and neck, liver or kidney cancer. CDR3 sequence reads: CASSRSPIESGELFF. As DNA, the CDR3 is TGTGCCAGCAGCCGCAGCCCGATAGAGAGCGGGGAGCTGTTTTTT. The full variable domain, completed using reference TRBV7-8 and TRBJ2-2, is GAGVSQSPRYKVAKRGQDVALRCDPISGHVSLFWYQQALGQGPEFLTYFQNEAQLDKSGLPSDRFFAERPEGSVSTLKIQRTQQEDSAVYLCASSRSPIESGELFFGEGSRLTVL.